The 21 T cell receptor beta chains below come from one sample, sequenced in a study of beta chain features in type 1 diabetes (dated by TCRdb to 2016 to 2019). Broad study findings and their caveats: Type 1 diabetes patients showed a moderate but significant shortening of TCRB CDR3 length in all four CD4+ subsets.

The library was generated by the immunoSEQ multiplex PCR assay. All of the isolated RNA was reverse transcribed with the High Capacity cDNA Reverse Transcription Kit, so expressed TCRB transcripts were sequenced. In its TCRdb copy, this immuneACCESS table keeps in-frame sequences only and misses some clones. Where compared with another copy, unresolved V genes explain less than half of these, and the others have no known cause. For this sample the table gives under 300,000 clones, of which 16% were detected only once. 0.065% to 0.095% of the sample goes to the ten largest clones. Their specific antigens are unknown. Sequenced material: naive CD4+ T cells from blood. Reading the label with the study, this specimen's cell subset or site is: true naive CD4+ T cells. The receptors shown here come from a man in his thirties or forties with type 1 diabetes.

The sample holds a few counts of this clone. This chain links TRBV7-9 with TRBJ2-1; tentative D call: TRBD2 (6 bases). The CDR3 contains 15 residues. The V end lost 3 bases, the J end lost 0 bases, and 9 bases lay between the germline ends. Germline CDR1 SEHNR, CDR2 FQNEAQ (reference sequence). The CDR3 coding sequence is TGTGCCAGCAGCTTGGGGGGAGCCTCCTACAATGAGCAGTTCTTC. This codes for CASSLGGASYNEQFF. Full variable domain (outside the CDR3, taken from reference TRBV7-9 and TRBJ2-1): DTGVSQNPRHKITKRGQNVTFRCDPISEHNRLYWYRQTLGQGPEFLTYFQNEAQLEKSRLLSDRFSAERPKGSFSTLEIQRTEQGDSAMYLCASSLGGASYNEQFFGPGTRLTVL.

V and J are TRBV7-8 and TRBJ2-1, with 12 bases fitting TRBD2. V dropped 5 bases and J dropped 7; count of bases not matched to a gene: 9. Germline CDR1 SGHVS, CDR2 FQNEAQ. The CDR3 totals 16 residues. CDR3 in DNA: TGTGCCAGCAGCGCCAGGACTAGCGGGGCCGGGAATGAGCAGTTCTTC. This sequence encodes CASSARTSGAGNEQFF.

This clone showed up just a few times. The chain recombines TRBV28 with TRBJ2-7, with D possibly being TRBD2 (9 bases). Trimming pared 2 bases from V and 7 bases from J, leaving 21 bases between. The CDR3 has 16 amino acids. Per the germline V gene, CDR1 is MDHEN and CDR2 is SYDVKM. The CDR3 region has the DNA TGTGCCAGCAGTTTAGGACAGGGAGGGACTAGCTGGGAGCAGTACTTC. Protein product: CASSLGQGGTSWEQYF.

V usage is TRBV7-2 and J usage is TRBJ2-7; the match to TRBD1 covers 7 bases. The ends lost 0 bases at V and 3 bases at J; junction bases unmatched: 8. The CDR3 is 16 residues long. Germline V gives CDR1 SGHTA, CDR2 FQGNSA. Here the CDR3 DNA reads TGTGCCAGCAGCTTAGCCAGCGTCAGGGGGAACTACGAGCAGTACTTC. Residues: CASSLASVRGNYEQYF.

This clone was counted a few times. The V gene is TRBV4-2, the J gene TRBJ2-7, with D uncertain. CDR3 size: 13 residues. The ends were cut back, 1 base at V and 3 bases at J, with 7 bases in the middle. Per germline, CDR1 LGHNA and CDR2 YNFKEQ. The CDR3 here is CASSQADGYEQYF. The CDR3 DNA reads TGTGCCAGCAGCCAAGCGGACGGCTACGAGCAGTACTTC.

The J gene is TRBJ2-5, the V gene TRBV30; D gene unclear. Germline assignment: CDR1 GTSNPN and CDR2 SVGIG (reference sequence). Trimming pared 4 bases from V and 2 bases from J, leaving 5 bases between. This CDR3 is 11 amino acids long. The CDR3 sequence: CAWTEQETQYF. The CDR3 DNA reads as TGTGCCTGGACAGAACAAGAGACCCAGTACTTC.

There are a few counts of this clone. CDR3 sequence: CSWGGKIQETQYF. CDR3 sequence (DNA): TGCTCCTGGGGAGGGAAGATCCAAGAGACCCAGTACTTC. This sequence joins TRBV29-1 and TRBJ2-5; 7 bases agree with TRBD2. CDR3 length equals 13 residues. From germline, CDR1 is SQVTM and CDR2 ANQGSEA.

This clone was counted a few times. The chain employs TRBV5-4 and TRBJ2-6; no definite D call. V dropped 0 bases and J dropped 4 bases, with 8 bases sitting between them. Germline V lookup: CDR1 SGHNT, CDR2 YYREEE (reference sequence). The CDR3 covers 15 residues. This CDR3 reads CASSLGYSGANVLTF. The CDR3, as DNA: TGTGCCAGCAGCTTGGGATATTCAGGGGCCAACGTCCTGACTTTC. The full variable domain, rest sourced from reference TRBV5-4 and TRBJ2-6, is ETGVTQSPTHLIKTRGQQVTLRCSSQSGHNTVSWYQQALGQGPQFIFQYYREEENGRGNFPPRFSGLQFPNYSSELNVNALELDDSALYLCASSLGYSGANVLTFGAGSRLTVL.

The chain couples TRBV19 to TRBJ1-5; D is undetermined. Trimming removed 2 bases from V and 7 bases from J, with 6 bases in between. Germline values: CDR1 LNHDA, CDR2 SQIVND (reference sequence). The CDR3 is made up of 12 amino acids. CDR3 bases: TGTGCCAGTAGTATATTGAGGCAGCCCCAGCATTTT. It translates to CASSILRQPQHF.

The table lists this clone with a few counts. The rearrangement joins TRBV4-2 to TRBJ2-1; D might be TRBD2 (5 bases). This CDR3 is built from 14 residues. The germline V gene encodes CDR1 LGHNA and CDR2 YNFKEQ. Trimming left V 4 bases short and J 4 bases short, with 11 bases between. CDR3 sequence (DNA): TGTGCCAGCAGCCGAGGACTCAGTTACAATGAGCAGTTCTTC. This codes for CASSRGLSYNEQFF.

This sequence joins TRBV29-1 and TRBJ1-1; 9 bases are a match to TRBD1. This CDR3 spans 14 amino acids. CDR1 is SQVTM, CDR2 ANQGSEA, per germline. Losses at the gene ends were 6 bases for V and 1 base for J; bases not matched to a gene: 6. The DNA for the CDR3 is TGCAGCGTCATACAGGGGGCTCGGAACACTGAAGCTTTCTTT. Its protein is CSVIQGARNTEAFF.

This clone appeared many times. The chain couples TRBV29-1 to TRBJ2-7; 7 nucleotides agree with TRBD2. The CDR3 runs to 13 residues. Germline CDR1 SQVTM, CDR2 ANQGSEA. V shed 3 bases, J shed 5 bases, and the junction held 7 bases outside the gene matches. CDR3 bases: TGCAGCGTTGACCAGCAGGGAGGGAACGAGCAGTACTTC. This gives the protein CSVDQQGGNEQYF.

The chain couples TRBV5-4 to TRBJ2-1, with D possibly matching TRBD1 (6 bases). Trimming took off 2 bases at V and 6 bases at J, with 12 bases between the two ends. This CDR3 contains 14 residues. Germline V CDR1 and CDR2: SGHNT, YYREEE (reference sequence). The CDR3 DNA follows: TGTGCCAGCAGCTTAGGGGACACCTTCAATGAGCAGTTCTTC. Its protein is CASSLGDTFNEQFF.

The gene calls are TRBV11-2 and TRBJ2-5; 9 bases map to TRBD2. CDR3 length: 16 amino acids. Germline values: CDR1 SGHAT, CDR2 FQNNGV. V shed 6 bases and J 2 bases; nucleotides not matched to a gene: 10. CDR3: CASRRLAGERQETQYF. The CDR3 DNA reads TGTGCCAGCAGACGATTAGCGGGAGAGAGACAAGAGACCCAGTACTTC.

The chain employs TRBV6-5 and TRBJ2-7; D is possibly TRBD1 or TRBD2 (5 bases each). V lost 3 bases and J lost 0, with 12 bases in between. The CDR3 is 15 residues long. Germline loops: CDR1 MNHEY, CDR2 SVGAGI. CDR3 nucleotide sequence: TGTGCCAGCAGTTATCATCCAGGGACCTCCTACGAGCAGTACTTC. It codes for CASSYHPGTSYEQYF.

Points on this clone: The junction departs from germline at one end; a sequencing error may be responsible. The rearrangement links TRBV7-7 to TRBJ2-1; the D gene is possibly TRBD2 (5 bases). Germline V gene lookup returns CDR1 SSHAT and CDR2 FNYEAQ (reference sequence). The CDR3 contains 13 residues. The CDR3 bases are TGTGCTAGCAGCTTAGCCGAAGCGGATGAGCAGTTCTTC. Amino acids: CASSLAEADEQFF.

Notes on this clone: Other DNA sequences in the sample encode the same CDR3. The rearrangement joins TRBV28 to TRBJ2-7; D is possibly TRBD1 (5 bases). Germline CDR1 MDHEN, CDR2 SYDVKM. V shed 2 bases and J shed 3 bases, with 5 bases lying between them. CDR3 length: 12 residues. The CDR3 nucleotides are TGTGCCAGCAGTTTACAGGGCTACGAGCAGTACTTC. As protein: CASSLQGYEQYF.

V gene TRBV9 combines with J gene TRBJ2-3; D may be TRBD2 (6 bases). Germline values: CDR1 SGDLS, CDR2 YYNGEE. This CDR3 has 14 residues. The V end lost 3 bases, the J end lost 2 bases, and 10 bases lay between the germline ends. DNA for the CDR3: TGTGCCAGCAGCGCGGGACTTATCACAGATACGCAGTATTTT. Translation gives CASSAGLITDTQYF. The complete variable domain, with remaining parts taken from reference TRBV9 and TRBJ2-3, reads DSGVTQTPKHLITATGQRVTLRCSPRSGDLSVYWYQQSLDQGLQFLIQYYNGEERAKGNILERFSAQQFPDLHSELNLSSLELGDSALYFCASSAGLITDTQYFGPGTRLTVL.

This clone was seen a few times. This CDR3 reads CAWSVLRGDNEQFF. The CDR3 DNA follows: TGTGCCTGGAGTGTATTACGGGGAGACAATGAGCAGTTCTTC. V is TRBV30 and J is TRBJ2-1; a weak D match, TRBD2 (5 bases). V lost 0 bases and J lost 5, with 11 bases in between. The CDR3 spans 14 residues. Germline V gene sequence: CDR1 GTSNPN, CDR2 SVGIG (reference sequence).

J is TRBJ2-7 and V is TRBV29-1; 7 bases map to TRBD2. V lost 4 bases and J lost 1; bases outside the gene matches: 13. CDR3 length: 16 amino acids. Germline-derived CDR1 and CDR2 are SQVTM and ANQGSEA. CDR3 loop: CSVGGPRGGSSYEQYF. CDR3 DNA sequence: TGCAGCGTTGGTGGCCCACGAGGCGGGAGTTCCTACGAGCAGTACTTC.

The chain employs TRBV7-9 and TRBJ2-7; 9 bases align to TRBD2. The V gene's germline CDR1 is SEHNR and CDR2 FQNEAQ (reference sequence). V lost 1 base to trimming and J lost 5 bases; unmatched junction nucleotides: 9. This CDR3 is built from 16 residues. The DNA of the CDR3 is TGTGCCAGCAGCTTAGAGCCCAGCGGGAGGTCCAACGAGCAGTACTTC. This translates into CASSLEPSGRSNEQYF.